This passage covers 5 T cell receptor beta chains from one sample sequenced in a study of cytomegalovirus exposure and HLA in healthy donors. Amplification used 60 Vbeta primers and 13 Jbeta primers. Here immunoSEQ multiplex PCR was the method, and the copy in TCRdb shows in-frame clones only, minus some. The data show over 120,000 clones, with approximately 78% seen just once and 2.5% to 3.5% held by the top ten. Sequences were obtained from PBMCs. The receptors were sampled from a female donor in good health and CMV-seronegative.

This rearrangement joins TRBV5-1 to TRBJ2-5, with 12 bases identical to TRBD2. The J call is uncertain, as TRBJ2-7 better fits the DNA end. This CDR3 contains 16 residues. Germline values: CDR1 SGHRS, CDR2 YFSETQ. CDR3 sequence (DNA): TGCGCCAGCAGCCCCGGACTAGCGGGGAGCTCCTACGAGCAGTACTTC. Amino acid sequence: CASSPGLAGSSYEQYF.

V is TRBV5-1 and J is TRBJ2-1, with 13 bases lining up with TRBD2. CDR3 length equals 18 residues. V was clipped by 0 bases and J by 9 bases; unmatched bases: 12. Per germline, CDR1 SGHRS and CDR2 YFSETQ. The CDR3, as DNA: TGCGCCAGCAGCTTGGTCGGTGGCACTAGCGGGGGGGCCAGTGAGCAGTTCTTC. Its translation is CASSLVGGTSGGASEQFF.

This clone was seen a handful of times. This chain uses TRBV19 with TRBJ2-1; D might be TRBD2 (6 bases). Trimming pared 4 bases from V and 9 bases from J, leaving 16 bases between. CDR1 and CDR2 (germline): LNHDA, SQIVND (reference sequence). The CDR3 consists of 14 residues. The CDR3 loop is CASSRAWGVGEQFF. The CDR3 coding sequence is TGTGCCAGTAGTAGGGCTTGGGGGGTTGGTGAGCAGTTCTTC.

J is TRBJ1-3 and V is TRBV5-4; TRBD1 matches at 7 bases. Germline CDR1 SGHNT, CDR2 YYREEE (reference sequence). The V gene end was trimmed by 3 bases and the J gene end by 0 bases; junction bases not matched to a gene: 6. The CDR3 spans 16 residues. CDR3 in DNA: TGTGCCAGCAGCTCGGGACAGCGTGGCTCTGGAAACACCATATATTTT. This translates into CASSSGQRGSGNTIYF.

CDR3 bases: TGTGCCAGCAGCAAATCACCACCGGCGGGGTTAGCGGGAGGGCCGGAGGAGACCCAGTACTTC. It specifies CASSKSPPAGLAGGPEETQYF. V gene TRBV21-1 combines with J gene TRBJ2-5; the DNA was not used to check the table's D call, TRBD2. TRBV21-1 is listed as a pseudogene. CDR3 length: 21 amino acids.